Described below is a single TCR beta chain sequence and its context. The entry originates in a study of blood T cell repertoires in COVID-19. Study-level background: The origin of the acute and convalescent COVID-19 samples was the United States, Italy and Spain. Nucleic acid was either cDNA or gDNA, and it came from T cells, B-cell-depleted T cells, or PBMCs.

The table came from immunoSEQ multiplex PCR; TCRdb's copy has only in-frame clones and leaves some out. The repertoire has 25,000 to 30,000 clones, around 83% of them found once; the top ten carry roughly a quarter. Germline V gene sequence: CDR1 SGHKS, CDR2 YYEKEE (reference sequence). The CDR3 totals 16 residues. Germline trimming cut 4 bases from V and 2 bases from J; bases unmatched to any gene: 9. This chain connects TRBV5-5 to TRBJ2-5, with 9 bases aligning to TRBD1. The clonotype originates from a human donor in a cohort sampled during active COVID-19. The sequenced material came from peripheral blood. CDR3 nucleotides: TGTGCCAGCAGCCAGGCCACGACAGGGGGGCAAGAGACCCAGTACTTC. As protein: CASSQATTGGQETQYF.